This T cell receptor (beta chain) was documented in a study of blood T cells in healthy people across ages (dated by TCRdb to about 2015). Looking at the study overall: In model experiments, roughly one uniquely barcoded TCR beta cDNA molecule per two T cells was captured by template switching. The study measured age-related changes in TCR beta repertoire diversity using deep sequencing normalized with unique cDNA molecular identifiers. The donors were split into four age groups: young (average roughly 15 years), middle-aged (nearly 40), aged (over 55) and long-lived (under 85). Donors of different ages were randomly distributed across sequencing lanes to avoid experimental bias. Two additional independent replicas of 1 million unique cDNA reads from the same blood draw were analyzed for two donors (one aged 18 to 29 and one aged 80 or older).

From a lookup of the germline V gene (reference sequence), CDR1 and CDR2 are SEHNR and FQNEAQ. Counted from cysteine to phenylalanine, this CDR3 has 15 amino acids. The kept DNA is CDR3 alone, 45 bases in frame from the first base. V drops 8 bases and J drops 0 bases, leaving 14 bases in between. The roughly 39 donors, aged about 6 to 95 years, were systemically healthy Caucasian individuals from Russia. About 10 milliliters of peripheral blood were collected from each donor into EDTA-treated Vacutainer tubes. Ficoll-Paque density-gradient centrifugation was used to isolate PBMCs, with at least 7 million per sample. Total RNA was extracted from PBMCs with Trizol reagent, with at least 6 micrograms obtained per sample. The percentages of naive CD45RAhigh/CD27high T cells were determined by flow cytometry on a PBMC aliquot from every donor. The study at large found these results: Conclusive comparison of naive and antigen-experienced compartments was prevented by the profiling of bulk unsorted PBMCs. The long-lived group showed more naive CD4+ T cells, fewer expanded clones and increased TCR diversity than the aged group, suggesting age selection. Observed TCR beta diversity per million T cells fell roughly linearly with age, and a significant reduction was already apparent by age roughly 40. A strong correlation was found between observed TCR beta diversity and the percentage of naive T cells measured by flow cytometry. Estimates of total diversity based on one million sequenced T cells were considered lower bounds and underestimates. Because donor CMV infection status was unknown, age-related changes in expanded clonotypes were potentially confounded.

Library preparation used 5' RACE. The run used an Illumina HiSeq 2500. The second PCR ran for roughly 7 to 11 cycles and used a J-beta primer mix along with a sample-barcoded 5' primer. A unique molecular identifier was introduced onto each TCR beta cDNA molecule by a template-switch 5' adaptor carrying 12 random nucleotides. Each sample yielded at least 2.5 million CDR3-containing paired-end reads. First-strand cDNA was synthesized from all RNA with the Mint cDNA synthesis kit, primed by a TRBC-specific oligonucleotide. Following uracil-DNA glycosylase treatment, a first 18-cycle PCR with universal primers M1SS and BC2_uni_R was performed on all cDNA. The authors processed their data as follows. For normalization, 1 million high-quality reads, each with a distinct molecular identifier, were randomly selected from each sample. Reads with shared molecular identifiers were discarded instead of being binned into consensus sequences. MiTCR, set to a Q25 quality threshold and the strictest error-elimination algorithm, was used for CDR3 identification, clonotype clustering and error correction. A nonparametric unseen species model with Euler transformation was used to estimate a lower bound on total TCR beta diversity. The public reads were quality trimmed at Q25 with fastp and then assembled into clones with MiXCR by TCRdb, keeping productive beta chains. One record per CDR3 amino acid sequence lists the most common genes and DNA. Here the V and J calls rest on TCRdb's processing, not on the authors' analysis. This sample is represented by 1.5 million to 2 million distinct CDR3 sequences; roughly 30% of them were singletons. More than 6% of the sample comes from the top ten.

Notes on this clonotype: Its recognized antigen is unknown. Base qualities are missing; no much larger clone stands one base away.

This TCR was recovered from a woman in her thirties in good health. The specimen sequenced was blood. The chain is made from TRBV7-9 and TRBJ2-1; a tentative D call is TRBD2 (5 bases match). The nucleotide sequence is given as TGTGCCAGCCGGATAGCGCTAAGCTCCTACAATGAGCAGTTCTTC. It codes for CASRIALSSYNEQFF.